This TCR beta chain appears in the sequencing data of a study of Ad26.COV2.S vaccination and SARS-CoV-2 variants. Study-level information: Of the COV1001 trial arms, the Ad26.COV2.S arm included the donor. Donor got 5x10^10 or 1x10^11 viral particles of Ad26.COV2.S. Regarding the study as a whole: Analytic work on TCR breadth and depth might have understated the full extent of total T cell responses.

Of note for this clone: Antigen: not known.

Treatment in this sample: around 19 received Ad26.COV2.S at low or high dose, single or two shots; 5 received placebo; per-sample allocation not given. Sampling was performed 63 days after the first vaccine or placebo injection. The assay was immunoSEQ multiplex PCR, and TCRdb's table has in-frame clones only and misses some. There are 250,000 or so clones in the sample; around 88% occur only once, and roughly 3% lies in the top ten. The sequencing here drew on peripheral blood, taken in a trial of Ad26.COV2.S vaccine versus placebo. The origin of this receptor is a person between 18 and 65 years old who received the Ad26.COV2.S COVID-19 vaccine or a placebo.

This CDR3 reads CASSIQGRNTGELFF. The CDR3 DNA follows: TGTGCCAGCAGCATACAGGGTCGGAACACCGGGGAGCTGTTTTTT. The rearrangement links TRBV7-2 to TRBJ2-2; D may be TRBD1 (6 bases). The CDR3 is made up of 15 amino acids. Deletions cut 5 bases from V and 1 base from J, with 11 bases between. Germline CDR1 and CDR2: SGHTA and FQGNSA.